The sequence of this TCR beta chain was determined in a study of memory CD4+ T cells and cytomegalovirus serostatus. This clone was picked up one time. Single viable CD3+CD4+CD8-CD45RO+ cells were sorted as the memory CD4+ T cells. Using immunoSEQ multiplex PCR, the repertoire was profiled, and TCRdb retains in-frame clones only, with some absent. The sample has some 52,000 clones; over 60% are singletons. Trimming left V 2 bases short and J 0 bases short, with 14 bases between. Germline-derived CDR1 and CDR2 are KGHSH and LQKENI. The CDR3 is made up of 18 amino acids. Material for sequencing was memory CD4+ T cells from blood. J is TRBJ2-6 and V is TRBV18; D is unclear. The clonotype originates from an adult in good health and CMV-seropositive. DNA of the CDR3: TGTGCCAGCTCACCATCCATAGCTCTAGACTCTGGGGCCAACGTCCTGACTTTC. It translates to CASSPSIALDSGANVLTF.